This TCR beta chain derives from a study of cytotoxic CD8 clonotypes in ibrutinib-treated CLL. Background on the study: Patient counts were about 12 relapsed/refractory, approximately 15 treatment-naive and about 18 IGHV unmutated. Response sampling took place at median 12 months of treatment, range 6 to 36.

For this clone: The antigen remains unidentified.

Study outcomes and limitations: Clonality went up at ibrutinib response and then declined back toward baseline at progression. With treatment, public clonotypes, which were uncommon, either contracted or remained stable.

The CDR3 runs to 14 residues. V lost 4 bases and J lost 3; bases outside the gene matches: 5. Germline V lookup: CDR1 SNHLY, CDR2 FYNNEI. This table comes from immunoSEQ multiplex PCR, and its TCRdb copy is limited to in-frame clones, with some not included. This sample has fewer than 70,000 clones; about 72% occur once, and the top ten carry around two fifths. The sequence was collected from a human donor with chronic lymphocytic leukemia. The rearrangement links TRBV2 to TRBJ2-7; 8 bases line up with TRBD1. The sequencing here drew on PBMCs, taken after 12 months of ibrutinib treatment. For the CDR3, the DNA is TGTGCCAGCAGTGGAGGACAGGGTTACTACGAGCAGTACTTC. Translation: CASSGGQGYYEQYF.